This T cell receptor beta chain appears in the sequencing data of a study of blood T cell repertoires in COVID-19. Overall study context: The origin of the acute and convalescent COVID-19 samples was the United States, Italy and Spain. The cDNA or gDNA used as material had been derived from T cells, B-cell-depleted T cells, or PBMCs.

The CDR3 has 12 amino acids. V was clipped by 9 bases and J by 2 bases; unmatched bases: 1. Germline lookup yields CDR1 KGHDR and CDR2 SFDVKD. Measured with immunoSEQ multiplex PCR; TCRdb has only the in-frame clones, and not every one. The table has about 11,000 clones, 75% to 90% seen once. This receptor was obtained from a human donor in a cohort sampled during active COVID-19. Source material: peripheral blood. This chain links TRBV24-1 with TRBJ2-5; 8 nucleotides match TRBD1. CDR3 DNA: TGTGCCACCGGGACAGGACAAGAGACCCAGTACTTC. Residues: CATGTGQETQYF.